The rows below give T cell receptor beta chains drawn from one sample of a study of CD8+CD57+ T cells in acquired aplastic anemia. TCRdb itself ran the reads through MiXCR, one entry per CDR3 protein. Of fewer than 200,000 distinct CDR3 sequences listed, roughly 63% are singletons. The specimen was sorted CD4+, CD8+, or CD8+CD57+ T cells (not recorded which) from PBMCs. Receptor source: a human donor in good health. CDR3s include the opening cysteine and the closing phenylalanine or tryptophan. A D gene is named only where the DNA matches it firmly. Size tells how often a clone was seen (once, few, many) or the class of an expanded clone, and some rows leave it out.

j_call v_call clone_size d_call cdr3_aa cdr3_nt
TRBJ2-7 TRBV29-1 many - CSVAGSYYEQYF TGCAGCGTGGCCGGGAGTTATTACGAGCAGTACTTC
TRBJ1-4 TRBV10-1 once - CASSEGPNEKLFF TGCGCCAGCAGTGAGGGACCAAATGAAAAACTGTTTTTT
TRBJ2-2 TRBV19 many - CASSMDRGGELFF TGTGCCAGTAGTATGGACAGAGGCGGGGAGCTGTTTTTT
TRBJ1-2 TRBV7-2 - - CASSFDSGGYTF TGTGCCAGCAGCTTTGATTCGGGAGGCTACACCTTC
TRBJ1-1 TRBV6-6 - - CASRNRESEAFF TGTGCCAGCAGGAACAGGGAATCTGAAGCTTTCTTT
TRBJ2-7 TRBV4-1 many - CASSQEPGRSLEQYF TGCGCCAGCAGCCAAGAACCGGGACGGTCTCTCGAGCAGTACTTC
TRBJ1-4 TRBV25-1 - - CASLDSYGKKLFF TGTGCCAGCCTAGACAGCTATGGTAAAAAACTGTTTTTT
TRBJ1-1 TRBV9 - TRBD1 CASSGGQGGYTEAFF TGTGCCAGCAGCGGGGGACAGGGAGGGTACACTGAAGCTTTCTTT
TRBJ2-7 TRBV20-1 few TRBD1 CSARGQSSYEQYF TGCAGTGCTAGGGGACAGTCCTCCTACGAGCAGTACTTC
TRBJ2-7 TRBV7-2 - TRBD2 CASSLAGAGGSYEQYF TGTGCCAGCAGCTTAGCAGGAGCGGGGGGTTCCTACGAGCAGTACTTC
TRBJ1-1 TRBV6-1 many - CASSEAISGVTEAFF TGTGCCAGCAGTGAAGCGATCTCAGGAGTCACTGAAGCTTTCTTT
TRBJ2-1 TRBV7-9 - - CASSTEWTDNEQFF TGTGCCAGCAGCACCGAGTGGACAGACAATGAGCAGTTCTTC
TRBJ2-1 TRBV24-1 - - CATSLDAGEQFF TGTGCCACCAGTTTAGATGCGGGTGAGCAGTTCTTC
TRBJ2-5 TRBV11-2 few - CASSLGGAETQYF TGTGCCAGCAGCCTAGGGGGGGCAGAGACCCAGTACTTC
TRBJ1-1 TRBV6-2/TRBV6-3 few - CASSYGIGNLNTEAFF TGTGCCAGCAGTTACGGGATCGGCAACCTGAACACTGAAGCTTTCTTT
TRBJ2-1 TRBV25-1 - TRBD1 CASSETGGAGLYNEQFF TGTGCCAGCAGTGAAACAGGGGGCGCAGGGCTATACAATGAGCAGTTCTTC
TRBJ2-5 TRBV24-1 - TRBD2 CATSDSGLAETQYF TGTGCCACCAGTGACTCGGGACTAGCCGAGACCCAGTACTTC
TRBJ1-1 TRBV9 - - CASSVTGRDAFF TGTGCCAGCAGCGTAACGGGCAGGGATGCTTTCTTT
TRBJ2-3 TRBV7-9 - TRBD2 CASSLEAGTSGRIGTDTQYF TGTGCCAGCAGCTTAGAGGCAGGGACTAGCGGGAGGATCGGCACAGATACGCAGTATTTT
TRBJ2-1 TRBV20-1 many TRBD2 CSARTLTSGRVEYSYNEQFF TGCAGTGCTAGAACCCTGACTAGCGGGAGGGTAGAGTATTCCTACAATGAGCAGTTCTTC
TRBJ2-1 TRBV7-3 - TRBD1 CASSLDVSRTGEFF TGTGCCAGCAGCTTAGACGTTTCACGGACAGGGGAGTTCTTC
TRBJ2-7 TRBV2 - - CASSERGNIHEQYF TGTGCCAGCAGTGAAAGGGGTAATATCCACGAGCAGTACTTC
TRBJ1-3 TRBV2 many TRBD1 CASSEYRDSYSGNTIYF TGTGCCAGCAGCGAATACCGGGACAGCTACTCTGGAAACACCATATATTTT
TRBJ1-2 TRBV7-8 - - CASSVFSGFGSTF TGTGCCAGCAGCGTGTTCTCCGGATTTGGATCTACCTTC
TRBJ1-4 TRBV12-3/TRBV12-4 many - CASSPPDPYEKLFF TGTGCCAGCAGCCCTCCGGATCCTTATGAAAAACTGTTTTTT
TRBJ2-3 TRBV12-3/TRBV12-4 - - CASSQGAHEPPYTQYF TGTGCCAGCAGCCAAGGAGCCCATGAACCCCCCTATACGCAGTATTTT
TRBJ1-6 TRBV12-3/TRBV12-4 - - CASSLQNSPLHF TGTGCCAGCAGTTTACAGAATTCACCCCTCCACTTT
TRBJ1-4 TRBV19 many - CASNHGGRDEKLFF TGTGCCAGTAACCACGGAGGTCGGGATGAAAAACTGTTTTTT
TRBJ1-2 TRBV18 few TRBD1 CASSPAGGGYGYTF TGTGCCAGCTCACCGGCAGGGGGAGGCTATGGCTACACCTTC
TRBJ2-7 TRBV10-3 - TRBD1 CAISEGGTGLDEQYF TGTGCCATCAGTGAGGGGGGGACAGGGCTTGACGAGCAGTACTTC
TRBJ1-3 TRBV15 - - CATSRQGSGNTIYF TGTGCCACCAGCAGACAGGGCTCTGGAAACACCATATATTTT
TRBJ2-1 TRBV24-1 once TRBD2 CATSDAGTSGFNEQFF TGTGCCACCAGTGATGCCGGGACTAGCGGGTTCAATGAGCAGTTCTTC
TRBJ2-7 TRBV12-3/TRBV12-4 many - CASSLLPPAEGIYEQYF TGTGCCAGCAGCCTTCTCCCCCCGGCGGAGGGGATTTACGAGCAGTACTTC
TRBJ2-3 TRBV5-1 once - CASSLATGSPSTDTQYF TGCGCCAGCAGCTTGGCCACCGGGTCTCCTAGCACAGATACGCAGTATTTT
TRBJ2-2 TRBV5-1 - TRBD1 CASSSGGTGGTGELFF TGCGCCAGCAGTTCTGGTGGGACAGGGGGCACCGGGGAGCTGTTTTTT
TRBJ2-7 TRBV2 - - CASSVRQSSYEQYF TGTGCCAGCAGTGTCCGACAGAGCTCCTACGAGCAGTACTTC
TRBJ2-7 TRBV20-1 - - CSARDLDSKSSYEQYF TGCAGTGCTAGAGACCTGGACAGCAAAAGCTCCTACGAGCAGTACTTC
TRBJ2-3 TRBV7-2 few TRBD2 CASSLGVTSDSTDTQYF TGTGCCAGCAGCTTAGGCGTCACTAGCGATAGCACAGATACGCAGTATTTT
TRBJ1-4 TRBV20-1 many TRBD1 CSASPTDRGPEKLFF TGCAGTGCTAGTCCAACGGACAGGGGGCCTGAAAAACTGTTTTTT
TRBJ1-1 TRBV25-1 - TRBD1 CASSVLGTGGKTEAFF TGTGCCAGCAGTGTTTTAGGGACAGGGGGGAAGACTGAAGCTTTCTTT
TRBJ2-5 TRBV6-4 few - CASSLPAPGLETQYF TGTGCCAGCAGCCTTCCCGCCCCGGGGTTAGAGACCCAGTACTTC
TRBJ2-1 TRBV29-1 many TRBD2 CSGLAGGRGEQFF TGCAGTGGACTAGCGGGAGGGAGGGGTGAGCAGTTCTTC
TRBJ1-5 TRBV20-1 once - CSARPFRGSTNQPQHF TGCAGTGCTAGACCGTTCCGGGGCTCTACCAATCAGCCCCAGCATTTT
TRBJ1-5 TRBV24-1 - - CATSERAGQPQHF TGTGCCACCAGTGAAAGGGCAGGCCAGCCCCAGCATTTT
TRBJ1-6 TRBV4-1 - - CASSRDRFVLHF TGCGCCAGCAGCCGCGACAGATTTGTCCTCCACTTT
TRBJ2-5 TRBV10-2 few - CASRGLGGETQYF TGCGCCAGCAGGGGACTCGGCGGAGAGACCCAGTACTTC
TRBJ2-5 TRBV7-2 - TRBD1 CASSLGGTAQETQYF TGTGCCAGCAGCTTAGGGGGGACAGCACAAGAGACCCAGTACTTC
TRBJ1-4 TRBV10-3 - - CAIRLDTTNEKLFF TGTGCCATCAGATTGGATACAACTAATGAAAAACTGTTTTTT
TRBJ2-2 TRBV2 - - CASIPNTGELFF TGTGCCAGCATCCCGAACACCGGGGAGCTGTTTTTT
TRBJ2-1 TRBV19 - - CASSIALEVFF TGTGCCAGCAGTATAGCTCTCGAGGTGTTCTTC
TRBJ2-1 TRBV5-1 many - CASSQVVGGDEQFF TGCGCCAGCAGCCAGGTAGTGGGGGGTGATGAGCAGTTCTTC
TRBJ1-2 TRBV10-3 - - CAISEWAPNLTGRYGYTF TGTGCCATCAGTGAGTGGGCTCCAAACCTAACAGGGAGGTATGGCTACACCTTC
TRBJ1-2 TRBV20-1 - TRBD1 CSASGDRGQGYTF TGCAGTGCTAGTGGGGACAGGGGGCAGGGCTACACCTTC